What follows is one T cell receptor (beta chain) and its context. The table came from immunoSEQ multiplex PCR; TCRdb's copy has only in-frame clones and leaves some out. This table holds some 270,000 clones, 65% to 90% found once. These data originate in a study of blood T cell repertoires in COVID-19. The CDR3 runs to 14 residues. Trimming removed 5 bases from V and 3 bases from J; junction bases left unmatched: 6. Germline-derived CDR1 and CDR2 are PRHDT and FYEKMQ (reference sequence). J is TRBJ1-2 and V is TRBV13; 7 bases are a match to TRBD1. The origin of this receptor is a woman between 50 and 59 years old with acute COVID-19. The material sequenced was PBMCs or T cells enriched from blood (not recorded which). CDR3 sequence reads: CASSPGRGDYGYTF. The CDR3 nucleotides are TGTGCCAGCAGCCCGGGCAGGGGGGACTATGGCTACACCTTC. The complete variable domain, with remaining parts taken from reference TRBV13 and TRBJ1-2, reads AAGVIQSPRHLIKEKRETATLKCYPIPRHDTVYWYQQGPGQDPQFLISFYEKMQSDKGSIPDRFSAQQFSDYHSELNMSSLELGDSALYFCASSPGRGDYGYTFGSGTRLTVV.